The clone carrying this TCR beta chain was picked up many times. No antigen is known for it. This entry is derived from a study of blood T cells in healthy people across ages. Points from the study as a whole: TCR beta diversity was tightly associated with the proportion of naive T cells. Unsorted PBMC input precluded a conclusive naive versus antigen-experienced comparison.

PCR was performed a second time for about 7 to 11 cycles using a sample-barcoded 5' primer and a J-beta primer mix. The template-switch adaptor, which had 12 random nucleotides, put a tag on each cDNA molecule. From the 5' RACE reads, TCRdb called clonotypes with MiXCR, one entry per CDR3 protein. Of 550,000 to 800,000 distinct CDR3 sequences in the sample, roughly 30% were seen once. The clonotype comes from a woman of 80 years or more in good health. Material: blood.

The CDR3 here is CSVVLQGSASGEQYF. The CDR3 nucleotides read TGCAGCGTCGTGCTGCAGGGGAGCGCCTCCGGCGAGCAGTACTTC. The rearrangement uses TRBV29-1 and TRBJ2-7, with TRBD1 as a possible D gene (6 bases). V lost 6 bases, J lost 6 bases, and 24 bases lay in between. Germline loops: CDR1 SQVTM, CDR2 ANQGSEA. The CDR3 has 15 amino acids.